Given below is one T cell receptor (beta chain) in context. This specimen comes from a study of technical replicates of blood from several donors. Germline CDR1 reads SEHNR; CDR2 reads FQNEAQ (reference sequence). The CDR3 contains 13 residues. Trimming took 5 bases from V and 7 from J; bases not matched to a gene: 3. The table came from immunoSEQ multiplex PCR; TCRdb's copy has only in-frame clones and leaves some out. The sample yields almost 70,000 clones, approximately 90% seen once. The chain uses TRBV7-9 and TRBJ2-1; TRBD2 matches at 9 bases. The TCR was taken from a human donor in good health. Specimen: T cells isolated from PBMCs. Here the CDR3 reads CASSRTSVNEQFF. Here the CDR3 DNA reads TGTGCCAGCAGCAGGACTAGCGTAAATGAGCAGTTCTTC.